This T cell receptor (beta chain) was sequenced in a study of graft-versus-host responses after intestinal transplantation. About the research overall: Every recipient underwent anti-thymocyte globulin induction, then tacrolimus and steroids for roughly 3 years.

Clones were read by immunoSEQ multiplex PCR, and TCRdb kept only the in-frame ones, dropping some. This table holds fewer than 50,000 clones, roughly 90% found once. Findings and limits, study-wide: Where graft-donor T cell macrochimerism was present, patients had high graft-versus-host to host-versus-graft clonal ratios in allografts. GvH clones appeared in recipient marrow, some first in ileum or blood.

Details on this clone: The antigen is undetermined.

Sequencing used PBMCs, obtained 524 days after transplant. This receptor was obtained from a human patient who received an intestinal transplant, so some T cells may come from the graft donor.

The CDR3 nucleotides read TGTGCCAGCAGCGACACTCCCCCTGGGGGGGACACTGAAGCTTTCTTT. Protein product: CASSDTPPGGDTEAFF. The rearrangement joins TRBV9 to TRBJ1-1, with a possible D match to TRBD1 (5 bases). The V and J ends lost 3 bases and 3 bases respectively, with 18 bases between them. The CDR3 consists of 16 residues. Germline V lookup: CDR1 SGDLS, CDR2 YYNGEE.